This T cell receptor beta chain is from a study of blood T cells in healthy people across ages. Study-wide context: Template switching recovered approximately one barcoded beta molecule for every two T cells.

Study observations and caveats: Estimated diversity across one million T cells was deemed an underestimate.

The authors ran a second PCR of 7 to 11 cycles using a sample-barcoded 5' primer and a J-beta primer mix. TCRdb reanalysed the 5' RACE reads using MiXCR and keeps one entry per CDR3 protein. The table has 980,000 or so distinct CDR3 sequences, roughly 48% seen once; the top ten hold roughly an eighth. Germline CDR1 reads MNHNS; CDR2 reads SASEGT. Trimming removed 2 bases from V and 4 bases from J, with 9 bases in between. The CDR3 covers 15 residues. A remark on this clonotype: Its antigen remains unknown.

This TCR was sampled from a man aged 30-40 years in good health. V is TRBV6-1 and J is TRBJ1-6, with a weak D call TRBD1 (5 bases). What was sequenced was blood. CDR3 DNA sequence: TGTGCCAGCAGTGAAACAGGCCCTTATAATTCACCCCTCCACTTT. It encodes CASSETGPYNSPLHF.